Given below is one T cell receptor (beta chain) in context. Clones were read by immunoSEQ multiplex PCR, and TCRdb kept only the in-frame ones, dropping some. The data show around 200,000 clones, 80% to 90% seen once. Researchers sorted participants into cohorts using their self-reported clinical history. These data originate in a study of blood T cell repertoires in COVID-19. Sequenced input: PBMCs or T cells enriched from blood (not recorded which). The clonotype originates from a woman aged 30 to 39 who had been exposed to COVID-19.

The DNA for the CDR3 is TGTGCCACCCAGGGCGAAAATCAGCCCCAGCATTTT. Translation gives CATQGENQPQHF. V is TRBV24-1 and J is TRBJ1-5; D possibly corresponds to TRBD1 (5 bases). V lost 9 bases and J 4 bases, leaving 9 bases between the germline ends. CDR3 length: 12 amino acids. CDR1 KGHDR and CDR2 SFDVKD come from the germline V gene.